The 22 T cell receptor beta chains below were found in one sample sequenced in a study of blood T cell repertoires in COVID-19. Here immunoSEQ multiplex PCR was the method, and the copy in TCRdb shows in-frame clones only, minus some. Of 76,000 or so clones listed, about 90% are singletons. The sample comprised peripheral blood. These receptors all stem from a human donor in a cohort sampled during active COVID-19.

The chain has TRBV30 and TRBJ2-5, with 14 bases lining up with TRBD2. CDR3 length equals 16 residues. Germline V gene lookup returns CDR1 GTSNPN and CDR2 SVGIG (reference sequence). V lost 1 base and J lost 5; bases outside the gene matches: 6. The CDR3 sequence is CAWSGLAGGRMETQYF. The CDR3 nucleotides are TGTGCCTGGAGTGGACTAGCGGGGGGGCGGATGGAGACCCAGTACTTC.

The V and J genes are TRBV9 and TRBJ2-1, with D perhaps matching TRBD2 (6 bases). Per the germline V gene, CDR1 is SGDLS and CDR2 is YYNGEE. The CDR3 extends over 18 amino acids. Trimming pared 3 bases from V and 1 base from J, leaving 20 bases between. The CDR3 is CASSAGGGVKKSYNEQFF. CDR3 nucleotides: TGTGCCAGCAGCGCCGGAGGAGGGGTAAAAAAATCCTACAATGAGCAGTTCTTC.

The gene calls are TRBV2 and TRBJ1-4; D is unclear. Looked up from germline, CDR1 is SNHLY and CDR2 is FYNNEI. Trimming pared 5 bases from V and 0 bases from J, leaving 10 bases between. The length of the CDR3 is 15 residues. The CDR3, as DNA: TGTGCCAGCAGTTTCACATATACAACTAATGAAAAACTGTTTTTT. This translates into CASSFTYTTNEKLFF.

This CDR3 reads CASSSGGLASETQYF. CDR3 nucleotide sequence: TGTGCCAGCAGCTCTGGTGGGCTAGCGAGTGAGACCCAGTACTTC. This chain connects TRBV5-4 to TRBJ2-5; TRBD2 is a possible D gene (6 bases). This CDR3 comprises 15 residues. The V end lost 3 bases, the J end lost 5 bases, and 17 bases lay between the germline ends. Germline loops: CDR1 SGHNT, CDR2 YYREEE (reference sequence).

The J gene is TRBJ2-3, the V gene TRBV19, with TRBD2 matching over 8 bases. The V segment lost 3 bases and the J segment 1 base; nucleotides outside the gene matches: 6. In germline, CDR1 is LNHDA, CDR2 SQIVND (reference sequence). The CDR3 has 16 residues. CDR3 in DNA: TGTGCCAGTAGTATCAAGCGGGGGTTACGCACAGATACGCAGTATTTT. Its protein product is CASSIKRGLRTDTQYF.

The chain joins TRBV5-4 to TRBJ2-5; D remains ambiguous. V lost 4 bases, J lost 4 bases, and 14 bases lay in between. Germline CDR1 reads SGHNT; CDR2 reads YYREEE (reference sequence). The CDR3 length is 14 residues. The chain's CDR3 is CASSQNSGGETQYF. Written as DNA, the CDR3 is TGTGCCAGCAGCCAAAATTCGGGTGGAGAGACCCAGTACTTC.

V usage is TRBV6-2 or TRBV6-3 and J usage is TRBJ2-2; no clear D gene. Trimming pared 0 bases from V and 7 bases from J, leaving 15 bases between. The CDR3 runs 16 residues. Germline V gives CDR1 MNHEY, CDR2 SVGEGT. DNA of the CDR3: TGTGCCAGCAGTTACTCGAAATCGGGTGTGGTCGGGGAGCTGTTTTTT. As protein: CASSYSKSGVVGELFF.

There are a few counts of this clone. The chain combines TRBV5-4 with TRBJ1-1; possibly TRBD1 for D (5 bases). V was clipped by 0 bases and J by 5 bases, with 8 bases between them. The germline V gene has CDR1 SGHNT and CDR2 YYREEE (reference sequence). The CDR3 runs to 13 residues. The CDR3, as DNA: TGTGCCAGCAGCTTGGAGGGGTGGACTGAAGCTTTCTTT. The encoded protein is CASSLEGWTEAFF.

The genes are TRBV7-2 and TRBJ2-1; 8 bases line up with TRBD2. CDR3 length: 14 amino acids. V was clipped by 6 bases and J by 9 bases; unmatched bases: 10. Germline lookup yields CDR1 SGHTA and CDR2 FQGNSA. The CDR3 region is CASSSLGGAPEQFF. In nucleotides, the CDR3 is TGTGCCAGCAGTTCGCTCGGGGGGGCCCCTGAGCAGTTCTTC. The whole variable domain, filled in from reference TRBV7-2 and TRBJ2-1, reads GAGVSQSPSNKVTEKGKDVELRCDPISGHTALYWYRQSLGQGLEFLIYFQGNSAPDKSGLPSDRFSAERTGGSVSTLTIQRTQQEDSAVYLCASSSLGGAPEQFFGPGTRLTVL.

This clone was seen more than once but under ten times. The chain recombines TRBV18 with TRBJ2-7; TRBD1 agrees at 7 bases. Trimming cost V 4 bases and J 2 bases; bases outside gene matches: 8. The CDR3 extends over 15 amino acids. In germline, CDR1 is KGHSH, CDR2 LQKENI. The DNA for the CDR3 is TGTGCCAGCTCACTACCCGGGACAGTAACCTACGAGCAGTACTTC. Amino acids: CASSLPGTVTYEQYF. Full variable domain (rest looked up from reference TRBV18 and TRBJ2-7): NAGVMQNPRHLVRRRGQEARLRCSPMKGHSHVYWYRQLPEEGLKFMVYLQKENIIDESGMPKERFSAEFPKEGPSILRIQQVVRGDSAAYFCASSLPGTVTYEQYFGPGTRLTVT.

This clone appeared many times. The J gene is TRBJ1-5, the V gene TRBV2, with unresolved D. V lost 3 bases and J lost 2, with 14 bases in between. The CDR3 extends over 16 amino acids. From germline, CDR1 is SNHLY and CDR2 FYNNEI. CDR3 DNA sequence: TGTGCCAGCAGTGAGAGAGTTGATATAGGCAATCAGCCCCAGCATTTT. This codes for CASSERVDIGNQPQHF.

J is TRBJ1-2 and V is TRBV30, with 9 bases identical to TRBD1. The V segment lost 1 base and the J segment 2 bases; nucleotides outside the gene matches: 11. From germline, CDR1 is GTSNPN and CDR2 SVGIG (reference sequence). This CDR3 comprises 17 residues. The CDR3 DNA reads as TGTGCCTGGAGTGATCCCGGGACAGGGTTTCCAAACTATGGCTACACCTTC. It encodes CAWSDPGTGFPNYGYTF. The whole variable domain, remainder taken from reference TRBV30 and TRBJ1-2, is SQTIHQWPATLVQPVGSPLSLECTVEGTSNPNLYWYRQAAGRGLQLLFYSVGIGQISSEVPQNLSASRPQDRQFILSSKKLLLSDSGFYLCAWSDPGTGFPNYGYTFGSGTRLTVV.

V usage is TRBV6-2 or TRBV6-3 and J usage is TRBJ2-7; no clear D. Trimming stripped 4 bases from V and 4 bases from J, with 5 bases between. The CDR3 runs to 11 residues. Germline lookup yields CDR1 MNHEY and CDR2 SVGEGT. CDR3 sequence: CASSLYYEQYF. The CDR3 DNA reads as TGTGCCAGCAGTTTATATTACGAGCAGTACTTC.

This sequence joins TRBV3-1 (or the pseudogene TRBV3-2) and TRBJ1-1; 7 nucleotides agree with TRBD1. The CDR3 contains 13 residues. CDR1 and CDR2 (germline): LGHDT, YNNKEL (reference sequence). Trimming took 2 bases from V and 3 from J; bases not matched to a gene: 0. CDR3 sequence: CASSQTGDTEAFF. The CDR3 coding sequence is TGTGCCAGCAGCCAAACAGGGGACACTGAAGCTTTCTTT.

The genes are TRBV9 and TRBJ2-1, with TRBD2 matching over 12 bases. The V and J ends lost 4 bases and 3 bases, in that order; junction bases with no gene match: 5. The CDR3 sequence is 16 residues long. Per germline, CDR1 SGDLS and CDR2 YYNGEE. The CDR3 loop is CASSSGLAGYYNEQFF. CDR3 in DNA: TGTGCCAGCAGCTCCGGACTAGCGGGGTACTACAATGAGCAGTTCTTC.

This rearrangement joins TRBV30 to TRBJ2-6; D ambiguous. Germline-derived CDR1 and CDR2 are GTSNPN and SVGIG (reference sequence). CDR3 length: 14 residues. Deletions cut 1 base from V and 0 bases from J, with 4 bases between. CDR3 region: CAWSEASGANVLTF. The CDR3 DNA sequence: TGTGCCTGGAGTGAAGCCTCTGGGGCCAACGTCCTGACTTTC.

V and J are TRBV12-3 or TRBV12-4 and TRBJ1-6, with D hard to call. The V and J ends lost 6 bases and 10 bases respectively, with 13 bases between them. The CDR3 totals 13 residues. CDR3 sequence: CASSNERTSPLHF. The CDR3 coding sequence is TGTGCCAGCAGCAACGAGCGGACGTCACCCCTCCACTTT.

This sequence joins TRBV6-5 and TRBJ1-6; 9 bases map to TRBD1. The CDR3 sequence is 13 residues long. Germline trimming cut 11 bases from V and 10 bases from J; bases unmatched to any gene: 9. The germline V gene encodes CDR1 MNHEY and CDR2 SVGAGI. The CDR3 protein is CASQGQGRSPLHF. The CDR3 coding sequence is TGTGCCTCTCAAGGACAGGGGCGATCACCCCTCCACTTT.

This clone was seen a single time. This rearrangement joins TRBV18 to TRBJ2-3; D is perhaps TRBD1 (5 bases). V lost 5 bases and J lost 4, with 13 bases in between. The CDR3 is 14 amino acids. Per germline, CDR1 KGHSH and CDR2 LQKENI. The CDR3 sequence is CASSTSQGPDTQYF. The CDR3 DNA follows: TGTGCCAGCTCAACAAGCCAGGGCCCAGATACGCAGTATTTT.

This clone showed up just once. This chain connects TRBV19 to TRBJ1-2; perhaps TRBD1 as D (5 bases). This CDR3 comprises 13 residues. V was cut by 10 bases and J by 6 bases, with 18 bases left in between. From germline, CDR1 is LNHDA and CDR2 SQIVND (reference sequence). The DNA of the CDR3 is TGTGCCACTAACACAGGCCAGCCCAATGGCTACACCTTC. Translation gives CATNTGQPNGYTF.

The chain carries TRBV5-4 and TRBJ2-3; TRBD2 matches at 13 bases. J gave up 7 bases and V 2 bases, and 7 bases lay outside the gene matches. CDR1 SGHNT and CDR2 YYREEE come from the germline V gene (reference sequence). The CDR3 is 16 residues long. CDR3 in amino acids: CASSFPTSGRRNTQYF. Here the CDR3 DNA reads TGTGCCAGCAGCTTCCCGACTAGCGGGAGGAGAAATACGCAGTATTTT.

This chain joins TRBV27 and TRBJ1-1; no clear D. This CDR3 spans 15 amino acids. The ends were cut back, 2 bases at V and 0 bases at J, with 10 bases in the middle. Germline CDR1 and CDR2: MNHEY and SMNVEV (reference sequence). Written as DNA, the CDR3 is TGTGCCAGCAGTTTACCGCGGGGAGTGAACACTGAAGCTTTCTTT. Translating it yields CASSLPRGVNTEAFF.